The sequence of this T cell receptor (beta chain) was determined in a study of early T cells in non-severe SARS-CoV-2 infection. Study overall: Unsorted whole blood bulk RNA was sequenced, with unpaired chains. Overall study results and limits: Sequences matched to VDJdb favored anti-spike CD8 responses, while private and CD4 specificities were missed.

With regard to this clonotype: Its antigen is not known.

Individually, cDNA molecules had unique molecular identifiers attached to them. TCRdb passed the 5' RACE reads through MiXCR, listing each CDR3 protein once. The sample carries some 81,000 distinct CDR3 sequences, about 15% recorded once. CDR3 length: 15 residues. Germline CDR1 is SGHDN and CDR2 is FVKESK. The V end lost 0 bases, the J end lost 5 bases, and 13 bases lay between the germline ends. The sequence was obtained from an adult who was a healthcare worker with PCR-confirmed SARS-CoV-2 infection or an uninfected control (not recorded which). The specimen was whole blood. The chain combines TRBV14 with TRBJ2-5; D gene uncertain. The CDR3 sequence: CASSQEFGPRETQYF. Here the CDR3 DNA reads TGTGCCAGCAGCCAAGAGTTCGGGCCGCGGGAGACCCAGTACTTC.